This T cell receptor (beta chain) is from a study of Graves' ophthalmopathy and Graves' hyperthyroidism. RNA transcripts were the template, and TCR beta CDR3 regions were amplified from them. First-round RT-PCR employed HTBI primers, with a second-round multiplex PCR after it. TCRdb independently ran MiXCR on the multiplex PCR reads; one entry per CDR3 protein. The data show around 1.1 million distinct CDR3 sequences, with 36% seen just once and around 10% held by the top ten. In this cohort, patients with other autoimmune diseases, uncontrolled infections, pregnancy or lactation were excluded. Clinical symptoms, serum thyroxine, TRAb, thyroid ultrasound and orbital computed tomography determined diagnosis. CDR3 length: 14 amino acids. V was trimmed by 0 bases and J by 7 bases, leaving 12 bases between them. Germline CDR1 and CDR2: ENHRY and SYGVKD. General study results and limits: The model's ophthalmopathy progression predictions had roughly 71% sensitivity and 72% to 75% specificity. Ophthalmopathy could be told apart from stable hyperthyroidism by a 13-signature model (about 90% sensitivity, roughly 80% specificity).

The sample holds a few counts of this clonotype. Its target is unknown. This chain links TRBV10-3 with TRBJ1-2; the D gene is possibly TRBD1 (5 bases). The receptor comes from an adult man with Graves' hyperthyroidism. The material sequenced was peripheral blood or thyroid tissue (not recorded which). CDR3 nucleotide sequence: TGTGCCATCAGTGAGTCGGCAGGGTTTGGTGGCTACACCTTC. It codes for CAISESAGFGGYTF.